These T cell receptor beta chains were read from a single sample in a study of T cells after yellow fever vaccination. Each CDR3 protein gets one entry after TCRdb re-called the 5' RACE reads with MiXCR. The data show 400,000 or so distinct CDR3 sequences, with around 6.4% seen just once and around 16% held by the top ten. The sequencing used PBMCs, collected 5 days after the yellow fever booster vaccination. These receptors originate from a man between 25 and 39 years old who received the YFV17D yellow fever vaccine. Each CDR3 is given with its conserved first and last residue. The D gene is left open where the match is weak. Some rows mark clone size as missing; the rest say once, few, many or name a class of expanded clone.

v_call: TRBV5-1
j_call: TRBJ2-5
d_call: TRBD2
clone_size: many
cdr3_aa: CASSLLSLAVLETQYF
cdr3_nt: TGCGCCAGCAGCTTGCTGTCCCTAGCGGTTCTGGAGACCCAGTACTTC

v_call: TRBV6-4
j_call: TRBJ2-3
d_call: -
clone_size: many
cdr3_aa: CASSDSGSTDTQYF
cdr3_nt: TGTGCCAGCAGTGACAGCGGGAGCACAGATACGCAGTATTTT

v_call: TRBV23-1
j_call: TRBJ1-6
d_call: -
clone_size: -
cdr3_aa: CASSQSRDSPLHF
cdr3_nt: TGCGCCAGCAGTCAATCTCGGGATTCACCCCTCCACTTT

v_call: TRBV6-1
j_call: TRBJ2-1
d_call: -
clone_size: few
cdr3_aa: CATLPGGSPYNEQFF
cdr3_nt: TGTGCCACCCTCCCCGGGGGTTCCCCCTACAATGAGCAGTTCTTC

v_call: TRBV14
j_call: TRBJ2-3
d_call: -
clone_size: many
cdr3_aa: CASSPWGTDTQYF
cdr3_nt: TGTGCCAGCAGCCCCTGGGGCACAGATACGCAGTATTTT

v_call: TRBV20-1
j_call: TRBJ2-1
d_call: -
clone_size: few
cdr3_aa: CSARDLRVPSSEQFF
cdr3_nt: TGCAGTGCTAGAGATCTGCGGGTTCCCTCCTCTGAGCAGTTCTTC

v_call: TRBV3-1
j_call: TRBJ2-7
d_call: -
clone_size: many
cdr3_aa: CASSHGQYYEQYF
cdr3_nt: TGTGCCAGCAGCCACGGACAGTACTACGAGCAGTACTTC

v_call: TRBV3-1
j_call: TRBJ2-1
d_call: TRBD2
clone_size: -
cdr3_aa: CASSHPTSVGGNEQFF
cdr3_nt: TGTGCCAGCAGCCACCCGACTAGCGTGGGGGGGAATGAGCAGTTCTTC

v_call: TRBV10-3
j_call: TRBJ2-3
d_call: -
clone_size: many
cdr3_aa: CAISGVGSDEGYF
cdr3_nt: TGTGCCATCAGTGGGGTCGGTTCGGATGAGGGGTATTTT

v_call: TRBV20-1
j_call: TRBJ2-1
d_call: -
clone_size: -
cdr3_aa: CSAKPKPPSHEQFF
cdr3_nt: TGCAGTGCCAAGCCTAAGCCCCCTTCCCATGAGCAGTTCTTC

v_call: TRBV30
j_call: TRBJ2-2
d_call: TRBD2
clone_size: few
cdr3_aa: CAWRGLVSGELFF
cdr3_nt: TGTGCCTGGAGGGGACTAGTATCCGGGGAGCTGTTTTTT

v_call: TRBV11-3
j_call: TRBJ2-1
d_call: -
clone_size: -
cdr3_aa: CASSLDASGDTFF
cdr3_nt: TGTGCCAGCAGCTTAGATGCTTCGGGGGATACGTTCTTC

v_call: TRBV15
j_call: TRBJ2-1
d_call: -
clone_size: many
cdr3_aa: CATSSLSGNNEQFF
cdr3_nt: TGTGCCACCAGCAGCCTTAGCGGAAACAATGAGCAGTTCTTC

v_call: TRBV4-1
j_call: TRBJ2-1
d_call: TRBD2
clone_size: -
cdr3_aa: CASSQDVAAGGYNEQFF
cdr3_nt: TGCGCCAGCAGCCAAGATGTAGCAGCGGGAGGTTACAATGAGCAGTTCTTC

v_call: TRBV7-9
j_call: TRBJ2-7
d_call: -
clone_size: many
cdr3_aa: CASSSGFEQYF
cdr3_nt: TGTGCCAGCAGCTCAGGGTTCGAGCAGTACTTC

v_call: TRBV20-1
j_call: TRBJ2-3
d_call: TRBD2
clone_size: few
cdr3_aa: CSAILSSGRADTQYF
cdr3_nt: TGCAGTGCTATACTGTCTAGCGGGAGGGCTGATACGCAGTATTTT

v_call: TRBV10-3
j_call: TRBJ2-5
d_call: -
clone_size: few
cdr3_aa: CAISESKGGIGTQYF
cdr3_nt: TGTGCCATCAGTGAGTCGAAAGGCGGCATCGGGACCCAGTACTTC

v_call: TRBV5-1
j_call: TRBJ2-2
d_call: -
clone_size: many
cdr3_aa: CASSWTVVGNTGELFF
cdr3_nt: TGCGCCAGCAGCTGGACAGTCGTAGGGAACACCGGGGAGCTGTTTTTT

v_call: TRBV18
j_call: TRBJ1-1
d_call: TRBD1
clone_size: many
cdr3_aa: CASSPDRENTEAFF
cdr3_nt: TGTGCCAGCTCACCTGACAGGGAAAACACTGAAGCTTTCTTT

v_call: TRBV20-1
j_call: TRBJ2-5
d_call: -
clone_size: many
cdr3_aa: CSARAGTQETQYF
cdr3_nt: TGCAGTGCTAGGGCGGGTACCCAAGAGACCCAGTACTTC

v_call: TRBV11-2
j_call: TRBJ2-5
d_call: TRBD2
clone_size: few
cdr3_aa: CASSLVAGVKETQYF
cdr3_nt: TGTGCCAGCAGCTTAGTAGCGGGGGTAAAAGAGACCCAGTACTTC

v_call: TRBV7-9
j_call: TRBJ2-1
d_call: -
clone_size: many
cdr3_aa: CASSLGGDEQFF
cdr3_nt: TGTGCCAGCAGCTTAGGCGGGGATGAGCAGTTCTTC

v_call: TRBV20-1
j_call: TRBJ2-3
d_call: TRBD2
clone_size: few
cdr3_aa: CSARTSGGFYTDTQYF
cdr3_nt: TGCAGTGCTAGAACTAGCGGAGGGTTTTACACAGATACGCAGTATTTT

v_call: TRBV15
j_call: TRBJ1-1
d_call: -
clone_size: few
cdr3_aa: CATSRDQGLNTEAFF
cdr3_nt: TGTGCCACCAGCAGAGATCAGGGACTGAACACTGAAGCTTTCTTT

v_call: TRBV28
j_call: TRBJ2-1
d_call: TRBD2
clone_size: few
cdr3_aa: CASSWTGTSGYNEQFF
cdr3_nt: TGTGCCAGCAGTTGGACCGGGACTAGCGGCTACAATGAGCAGTTCTTC

v_call: TRBV7-2
j_call: TRBJ2-1
d_call: -
clone_size: few
cdr3_aa: CASTLLGEQFF
cdr3_nt: TGTGCCAGCACGCTCCTTGGGGAGCAGTTCTTC

v_call: TRBV25-1
j_call: TRBJ2-7
d_call: -
clone_size: many
cdr3_aa: CASSNLGTSSYEQYF
cdr3_nt: TGTGCCAGCAGTAACCTAGGGACAAGCTCCTACGAGCAGTACTTC

v_call: TRBV5-1
j_call: TRBJ2-5
d_call: -
clone_size: -
cdr3_aa: CASRSGWNQETQYF
cdr3_nt: TGCGCCAGCAGATCAGGCTGGAATCAAGAGACCCAGTACTTC

v_call: TRBV6-2/TRBV6-3
j_call: TRBJ2-5
d_call: -
clone_size: -
cdr3_aa: CASTEYETQYF
cdr3_nt: TGTGCCAGCACAGAGTATGAGACCCAGTACTTC

v_call: TRBV20-1
j_call: TRBJ2-3
d_call: TRBD2
clone_size: many
cdr3_aa: CSAGSSGISTDTQYF
cdr3_nt: TGCAGTGCGGGTTCTAGCGGGATTAGCACAGATACGCAGTATTTT

v_call: TRBV5-1
j_call: TRBJ2-7
d_call: TRBD1
clone_size: few
cdr3_aa: CASSAGGGYEQYF
cdr3_nt: TGCGCCAGCAGCGCAGGGGGTGGGTACGAGCAGTACTTC

v_call: TRBV27
j_call: TRBJ2-7
d_call: TRBD2
clone_size: many
cdr3_aa: CASSPNSGLERESVQYF
cdr3_nt: TGTGCCAGCAGTCCTAATAGCGGTCTGGAGCGGGAGTCGGTGCAGTACTTC

v_call: TRBV7-2
j_call: TRBJ2-7
d_call: TRBD2
clone_size: few
cdr3_aa: CASSADLAGGIEEQYF
cdr3_nt: TGTGCCAGCAGCGCGGATCTAGCGGGGGGCATAGAAGAGCAGTACTTC

v_call: TRBV30
j_call: TRBJ2-7
d_call: TRBD2
clone_size: few
cdr3_aa: CAWSVHGRVPYEQYF
cdr3_nt: TGTGCCTGGAGTGTACACGGGAGGGTCCCCTACGAGCAGTACTTC

v_call: TRBV28
j_call: TRBJ2-3
d_call: TRBD2
clone_size: -
cdr3_aa: CASSPRGGRRITDTQYF
cdr3_nt: TGTGCCAGCAGCCCTCGGGGGGGACGGAGGATCACAGATACGCAGTATTTT

v_call: TRBV7-8
j_call: TRBJ1-1
d_call: -
clone_size: few
cdr3_aa: CASSLTGIPGTEAFF
cdr3_nt: TGTGCCAGCAGCCTTACAGGGATCCCGGGGACTGAAGCTTTCTTT

v_call: TRBV5-1
j_call: TRBJ2-7
d_call: TRBD2
clone_size: -
cdr3_aa: CASSLGASGHYEQYF
cdr3_nt: TGCGCCAGCAGCTTGGGGGCTAGCGGGCACTACGAGCAGTACTTC

v_call: TRBV6-1
j_call: TRBJ2-4
d_call: TRBD2
clone_size: -
cdr3_aa: CASGGGLAKNIQYF
cdr3_nt: TGTGCCAGCGGGGGGGGGTTAGCCAAAAACATTCAGTACTTC

v_call: TRBV18
j_call: TRBJ1-1
d_call: -
clone_size: few
cdr3_aa: CASSLGQRSNTEAFF
cdr3_nt: TGTGCCAGCTCACTTGGACAGAGGTCGAACACTGAAGCTTTCTTT

v_call: TRBV2
j_call: TRBJ1-1
d_call: -
clone_size: -
cdr3_aa: CASTEGITEAFF
cdr3_nt: TGTGCCAGCACGGAGGGGATCACTGAAGCTTTCTTT

v_call: TRBV30
j_call: TRBJ2-7
d_call: -
clone_size: many
cdr3_aa: CAWSVGTPTYEQYF
cdr3_nt: TGTGCCTGGAGTGTGGGGACCCCCACCTACGAGCAGTACTTC

v_call: TRBV7-2
j_call: TRBJ2-7
d_call: -
clone_size: many
cdr3_aa: CASSPVNRVSYEQYF
cdr3_nt: TGTGCCAGCAGCCCAGTGAACAGAGTCTCCTACGAGCAGTACTTC

v_call: TRBV28
j_call: TRBJ2-5
d_call: TRBD2
clone_size: -
cdr3_aa: CASSFSGSEETQYF
cdr3_nt: TGTGCCAGCAGTTTTAGCGGGAGCGAAGAGACCCAGTACTTC

v_call: TRBV7-3
j_call: TRBJ2-5
d_call: -
clone_size: few
cdr3_aa: CASSPGVIRGTQYF
cdr3_nt: TGTGCCAGCAGCCCGGGGGTTATTAGAGGGACCCAGTACTTC

v_call: TRBV5-1
j_call: TRBJ2-6
d_call: TRBD2
clone_size: few
cdr3_aa: CASSLPRGSSSGANVLTF
cdr3_nt: TGCGCCAGCAGCTTGCCCCGCGGGAGCTCCTCTGGGGCCAACGTCCTGACTTTC

v_call: TRBV7-8
j_call: TRBJ2-5
d_call: TRBD2
clone_size: many
cdr3_aa: CASSQTSGSGETQYF
cdr3_nt: TGTGCCAGCAGCCAGACTAGCGGGAGTGGAGAGACCCAGTACTTC

v_call: TRBV6-2/TRBV6-3
j_call: TRBJ2-7
d_call: -
clone_size: few
cdr3_aa: CASSPHGTATEQYF
cdr3_nt: TGTGCCAGCAGCCCACATGGGACCGCTACGGAGCAGTACTTC

v_call: TRBV20-1
j_call: TRBJ2-7
d_call: TRBD2
clone_size: many
cdr3_aa: CSAVGTSGNSEYEQYF
cdr3_nt: TGCAGTGCTGTCGGGACTAGCGGGAACAGTGAGTACGAGCAGTACTTC

v_call: TRBV9
j_call: TRBJ2-7
d_call: -
clone_size: -
cdr3_aa: CASSADTSGEQYF
cdr3_nt: TGTGCCAGCAGCGCGGACACTTCGGGTGAGCAGTACTTC

v_call: TRBV15
j_call: TRBJ2-7
d_call: -
clone_size: many
cdr3_aa: CATSRDFEQGRYF
cdr3_nt: TGTGCCACCAGCAGAGATTTCGAACAGGGCCGGTACTTC

v_call: TRBV18
j_call: TRBJ2-1
d_call: -
clone_size: -
cdr3_aa: CASSRPNNEQFF
cdr3_nt: TGTGCCAGCTCACGTCCCAACAATGAGCAGTTCTTC

v_call: TRBV7-3
j_call: TRBJ2-3
d_call: TRBD2
clone_size: -
cdr3_aa: CASSFPTGSGKDGDTQYF
cdr3_nt: TGTGCCAGCAGCTTCCCCACGGGTAGCGGGAAAGATGGAGATACGCAGTATTTT

v_call: TRBV6-1
j_call: TRBJ2-4
d_call: TRBD1
clone_size: many
cdr3_aa: CASRDRVLYIQYF
cdr3_nt: TGTGCCAGCCGGGACAGGGTATTATACATTCAGTACTTC

v_call: TRBV20-1
j_call: TRBJ2-1
d_call: -
clone_size: -
cdr3_aa: CCARASGVAEVVHEQFF
cdr3_nt: TGCTGTGCTAGAGCATCGGGGGTAGCGGAGGTCGTCCACGAGCAGTTCTTC

v_call: TRBV7-6
j_call: TRBJ1-1
d_call: TRBD1
clone_size: -
cdr3_aa: CASSSRTGVTEAFF
cdr3_nt: TGTGCCAGCAGCTCACGGACAGGGGTTACTGAAGCTTTCTTT

v_call: TRBV28
j_call: TRBJ2-2
d_call: -
clone_size: few
cdr3_aa: CASSFSLPGTGELFF
cdr3_nt: TGTGCCAGCAGCTTCTCGCTACCAGGGACCGGGGAGCTGTTTTTT

v_call: TRBV11-2
j_call: TRBJ2-2
d_call: -
clone_size: many
cdr3_aa: CASSLELSGTGELFF
cdr3_nt: TGTGCCAGCAGCTTAGAACTGTCCGGGACCGGGGAGCTGTTTTTT

v_call: TRBV7-2
j_call: TRBJ2-7
d_call: -
clone_size: few
cdr3_aa: CASSLAPNAPRNEQYF
cdr3_nt: TGTGCCAGCAGCTTAGCCCCGAATGCCCCTAGAAACGAGCAGTACTTC

v_call: TRBV7-9
j_call: TRBJ2-3
d_call: -
clone_size: -
cdr3_aa: CASSFIGTQDTQYF
cdr3_nt: TGTGCCAGCAGCTTCATAGGGACTCAAGATACGCAGTATTTT